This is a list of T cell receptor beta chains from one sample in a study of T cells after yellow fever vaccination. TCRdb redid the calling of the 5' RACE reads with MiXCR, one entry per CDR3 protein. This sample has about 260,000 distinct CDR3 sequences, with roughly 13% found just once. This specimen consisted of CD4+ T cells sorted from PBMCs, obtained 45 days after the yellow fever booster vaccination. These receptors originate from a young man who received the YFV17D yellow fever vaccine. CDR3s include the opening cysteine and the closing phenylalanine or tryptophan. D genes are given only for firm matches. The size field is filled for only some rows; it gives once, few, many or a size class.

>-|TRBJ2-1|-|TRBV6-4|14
CASSASQGFNEQFF
TGTGCCAGCAGTGCTTCGCAGGGGTTCAATGAGCAGTTCTTC
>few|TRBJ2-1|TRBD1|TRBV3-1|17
CASSPPPGQGASNEQFF
TGTGCCAGCAGCCCTCCACCGGGACAGGGGGCGAGCAATGAGCAGTTCTTC
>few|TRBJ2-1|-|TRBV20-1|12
CSARPRGNEQFF
TGCAGTGCTAGACCCCGAGGCAATGAGCAGTTCTTC
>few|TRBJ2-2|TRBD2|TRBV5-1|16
CASSLNLAGVNGELFF
TGCGCCAGCAGCTTGAACCTAGCGGGAGTAAACGGGGAGCTGTTTTTT
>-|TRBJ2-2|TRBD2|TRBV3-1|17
CASSQAGLAGVAVELFF
TGTGCCAGCAGCCAAGCGGGACTAGCGGGAGTGGCCGTGGAGCTGTTTTTT
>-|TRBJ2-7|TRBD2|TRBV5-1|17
CASAEDSGRASWYEQYF
TGCGCCAGCGCTGAGGATAGCGGGAGGGCCTCTTGGTACGAGCAGTACTTC
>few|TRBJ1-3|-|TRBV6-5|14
CASSYSDLSNTIYF
TGTGCCAGCAGTTACTCAGACTTATCGAACACCATATATTTT
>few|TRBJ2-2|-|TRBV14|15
CASSVHRANTGELFF
TGTGCCAGCAGCGTTCACAGAGCTAACACCGGGGAGCTGTTTTTT
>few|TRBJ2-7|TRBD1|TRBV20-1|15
CSARAAGGEGFPPYF
TGCAGTGCTCGAGCCGCAGGGGGCGAAGGCTTCCCACCGTACTTC
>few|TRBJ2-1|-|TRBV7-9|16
CASSPIVPSSYNEQFF
TGTGCCAGCAGCCCCATCGTGCCCAGCTCCTACAATGAGCAGTTCTTC
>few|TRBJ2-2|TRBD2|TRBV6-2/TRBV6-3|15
CATALAGDSGGELFF
TGTGCCACAGCTCTAGCGGGAGATTCGGGCGGGGAGCTGTTTTTT
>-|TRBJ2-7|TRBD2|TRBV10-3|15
CAISDPREGRHEQYF
TGTGCCATCAGTGATCCACGGGAGGGCCGCCACGAGCAGTACTTC
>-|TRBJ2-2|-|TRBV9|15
CASSVVALRTGELFF
TGTGCCAGCAGCGTAGTGGCCCTTCGAACCGGGGAGCTGTTTTTT
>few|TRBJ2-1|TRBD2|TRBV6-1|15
CASSETSGRLDEQFF
TGTGCCAGCAGTGAGACTAGCGGGAGGTTGGATGAGCAGTTCTTC
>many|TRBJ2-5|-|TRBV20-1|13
CSASLTGQETQYF
TGCAGTGCTAGTTTGACTGGCCAAGAGACCCAGTACTTC
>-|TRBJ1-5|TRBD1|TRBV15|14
CATAGTVLQRPQHF
TGTGCCACCGCCGGGACAGTCCTTCAGCGCCCCCAGCATTTT
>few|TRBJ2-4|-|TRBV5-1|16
CASSLGGGGAKNIQYF
TGCGCCAGCAGCTTGGGAGGGGGTGGTGCCAAAAACATTCAGTACTTC
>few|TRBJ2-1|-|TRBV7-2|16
CASSPVSGTSYNEQFF
TGTGCCAGCAGCCCCGTAAGCGGGACATCCTACAATGAGCAGTTCTTC
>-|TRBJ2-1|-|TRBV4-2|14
CASRDWERGNEQFF
TGTGCCAGCCGGGACTGGGAAAGGGGGAATGAGCAGTTCTTC
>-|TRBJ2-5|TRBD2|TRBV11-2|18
CASSPRTSVLSRSETQYF
TGTGCCAGCAGCCCCCGGACTAGCGTGCTTTCGAGGAGCGAGACCCAGTACTTC
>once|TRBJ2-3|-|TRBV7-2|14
CASSFRDLTDTQYF
TGTGCCAGCAGCTTCCGGGACCTCACAGATACGCAGTATTTT
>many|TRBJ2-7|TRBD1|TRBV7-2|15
CASSPRDRAHYEQYF
TGTGCCAGCAGCCCCCGGGACAGGGCCCACTACGAGCAGTACTTC
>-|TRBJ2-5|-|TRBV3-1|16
CASSRQIVGAKETQYF
TGTGCCAGCAGCCGCCAGATAGTGGGTGCCAAAGAGACCCAGTACTTC
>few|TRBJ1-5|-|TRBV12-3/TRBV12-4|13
CASTLGSNQPQHF
TGTGCCAGCACCCTGGGTAGCAATCAGCCCCAGCATTTT
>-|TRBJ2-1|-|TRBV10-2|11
CASSVGVEQFF
TGCGCCAGCAGTGTTGGGGTTGAGCAGTTCTTC
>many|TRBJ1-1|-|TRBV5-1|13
CASHEGIGTEAFF
TGCGCCAGCCACGAGGGTATCGGCACTGAAGCTTTCTTT
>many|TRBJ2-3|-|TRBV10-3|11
CAISSADTQYF
TGTGCCATCTCGTCTGCAGATACGCAGTATTTT
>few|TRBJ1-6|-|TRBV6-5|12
CASKNWGSPLHF
TGTGCCAGCAAGAACTGGGGTTCACCCCTCCACTTT
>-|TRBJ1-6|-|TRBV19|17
CASSTFPTDTLHSPLHF
TGTGCCAGTAGTACCTTTCCGACGGATACACTTCATTCACCCCTCCACTTT